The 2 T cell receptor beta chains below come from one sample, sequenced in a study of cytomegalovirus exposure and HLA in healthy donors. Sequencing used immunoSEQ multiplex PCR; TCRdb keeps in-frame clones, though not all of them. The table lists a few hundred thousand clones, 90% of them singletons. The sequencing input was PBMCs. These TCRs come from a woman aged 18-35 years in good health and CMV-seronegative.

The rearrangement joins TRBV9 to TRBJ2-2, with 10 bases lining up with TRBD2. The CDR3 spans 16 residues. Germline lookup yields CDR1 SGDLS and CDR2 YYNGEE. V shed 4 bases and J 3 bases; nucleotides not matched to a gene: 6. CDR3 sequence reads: CASSPWGTSDTGELFF. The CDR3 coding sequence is TGTGCCAGCAGCCCTTGGGGGACTAGCGACACCGGGGAGCTGTTTTTT.

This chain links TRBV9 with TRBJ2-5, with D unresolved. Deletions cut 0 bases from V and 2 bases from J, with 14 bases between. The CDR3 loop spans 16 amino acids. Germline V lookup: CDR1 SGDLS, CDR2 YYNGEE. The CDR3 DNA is TGTGCCAGCAGCGTAGGCGATGGAGAGACGCAAGAGACCCAGTACTTC. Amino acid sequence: CASSVGDGETQETQYF.